The 15 T cell receptor beta chains below were found in one sample sequenced in a study of T cell clonotyping in hematopoietic cell transplantation. Using immunoSEQ multiplex PCR, the repertoire was profiled, and TCRdb retains in-frame clones only, with some absent. The sample includes approximately 5,400 clones, around three quarters of them seen just once. Material: peripheral blood mononuclear cells, obtained 30 days after allogeneic stem cell transplant. These receptors were obtained from a male patient aged 55 to 70 who had an allogeneic stem cell transplant from an unrelated donor, so the T cells may come from the graft donor. Some clones in this sample may be carry-over from other donors' samples.

The chain joins TRBV30 to TRBJ1-2; TRBD1 is a possible D gene (6 bases). CDR3 length: 14 residues. The germline gives CDR1 GTSNPN, CDR2 SVGIG (reference sequence). Trimming stripped 1 base from V and 2 bases from J, with 11 bases between. In DNA form, the CDR3 reads TGTGCCTGGAGTGGGGACATTGTCAACTATGGCTACACCTTC. Amino acid sequence: CAWSGDIVNYGYTF. The whole variable domain, filled in from reference TRBV30 and TRBJ1-2, reads SQTIHQWPATLVQPVGSPLSLECTVEGTSNPNLYWYRQAAGRGLQLLFYSVGIGQISSEVPQNLSASRPQDRQFILSSKKLLLSDSGFYLCAWSGDIVNYGYTFGSGTRLTVV.

The chain carries TRBV19 and TRBJ1-1, with D unclear. The germline gives CDR1 LNHDA, CDR2 SQIVND (reference sequence). The ends were cut back, 0 bases at V and 0 bases at J, with 5 bases in the middle. The CDR3 runs 14 residues. CDR3 coding DNA: TGTGCCAGTAGTATAGAGTTCGTGAACACTGAAGCTTTCTTT. This gives the protein CASSIEFVNTEAFF.

This clone was recorded only once. The gene calls are TRBV2 and TRBJ1-1; TRBD1 is a possible D gene (6 bases). V lost 6 bases and J 4 bases, leaving 12 bases between the germline ends. Germline V gives CDR1 SNHLY, CDR2 FYNNEI. CDR3 length: 13 residues. The CDR3: CASRVQGGTEAFF. CDR3 in DNA: TGTGCCAGCAGGGTACAGGGAGGCACTGAAGCTTTCTTT. Supplemented by reference TRBV2 and TRBJ1-1, the full variable domain reads EPEVTQTPSHQVTQMGQEVILRCVPISNHLYFYWYRQILGQKVEFLVSFYNNEISEKSEIFDDQFSVERPDGSNFTLKIRSTKLEDSAMYFCASRVQGGTEAFFGQGTRLTVV.

The J gene is TRBJ2-3, the V gene TRBV7-2, with TRBD2 matching over 14 bases. CDR3 size: 17 residues. Germline V gene sequence: CDR1 SGHTA, CDR2 FQGNSA. V lost 5 bases and J lost 2; bases outside the gene matches: 6. The CDR3 DNA follows: TGTGCCAGCAGCCTAAGGACTAGCGGGGGGTACACAGATACGCAGTATTTT. Protein: CASSLRTSGGYTDTQYF.

The count of this clone is one. The rearrangement links TRBV7-3 to TRBJ1-2, with a weak D call TRBD1 (6 bases). The V gene's germline CDR1 is SGHTA and CDR2 FQGTGA. V dropped 5 bases and J dropped 8 bases, with 18 bases sitting between them. This CDR3 has 14 amino acids. The CDR3 sequence is CASSPGQPMGGYTF. The CDR3 DNA follows: TGTGCCAGCAGCCCCGGACAGCCGATGGGGGGCTACACCTTC.

The V gene is TRBV6-6, the J gene TRBJ1-1; D possibly corresponds to TRBD1 (6 bases). CDR3 length: 13 residues. V lost 6 bases and J 6 bases, leaving 14 bases between the germline ends. The germline V gene has CDR1 MNHNY and CDR2 SVGAGI (reference sequence). The CDR3 sequence: CASRSQGGPEAFF. In nucleotides, the CDR3 is TGTGCCAGCAGATCACAGGGTGGGCCTGAAGCTTTCTTT.

This clone was observed a handful of times. V and J are TRBV2 and TRBJ2-7; 10 nucleotides match TRBD1. The germline CDR1 and CDR2 sequences are SNHLY and FYNNEI. With V trimmed by 4 bases and J by 5 bases, 5 bases remained unmatched. The CDR3 sequence is 14 residues long. CDR3 coding DNA: TGTGCCAGCAGTGGACAGGGGGCGCCGGACGAGCAGTACTTC. This codes for CASSGQGAPDEQYF.

The chain couples TRBV9 to TRBJ2-7; TRBD1 aligns across 10 bases. The V and J ends lost 0 bases and 3 bases, in that order; junction bases with no gene match: 3. CDR3 size: 15 residues. Germline CDR1 and CDR2: SGDLS and YYNGEE. The CDR3 sequence: CASSVGGQGSYEQYF. DNA of the CDR3: TGTGCCAGCAGCGTAGGGGGACAGGGGAGCTACGAGCAGTACTTC.

J is TRBJ1-4 and V is TRBV10-3; D remains unclear. The germline CDR1 and CDR2 sequences are ENHRY and SYGVKD. This CDR3 region has 14 residues. The V and J ends lost 0 bases and 7 bases respectively, with 9 bases between them. CDR3 loop: CAISESGDGEKLFF. The CDR3 nucleotides are TGTGCCATCAGTGAGTCCGGGGATGGTGAAAAACTGTTTTTT.

This rearrangement joins TRBV25-1 to TRBJ2-7; D gene uncertain. CDR3 length: 14 residues. Germline V gives CDR1 MGHDK, CDR2 SYGVNS. V lost 4 bases and J lost 5, with 15 bases in between. The CDR3 DNA follows: TGTGCCAGCAGTGGTAAGGAAGTGCTGGACGAGCAGTACTTC. Translated: CASSGKEVLDEQYF.

The chain uses TRBV6-5 and TRBJ1-2; no clear D gene. The V gene's germline CDR1 is MNHEY and CDR2 SVGAGI. V was clipped by 7 bases and J by 1 base, with 7 bases between them. This CDR3 has 12 amino acids. CDR3 protein: CASKSFNYGYTF. For the CDR3, the DNA is TGTGCCAGCAAGAGTTTTAACTATGGCTACACCTTC.

The chain carries TRBV29-1 and TRBJ2-1; no definite D call. The CDR3 extends over 11 amino acids. The germline gives CDR1 SQVTM, CDR2 ANQGSEA. Trimming removed 7 bases at V and 7 bases at J, with 11 bases between. The CDR3 coding sequence is TGCAGCGGGTTGGTGGAGAATGAGCAGTTCTTC. This sequence encodes CSGLVENEQFF.

The chain has TRBV9 and TRBJ1-6; TRBD1 aligns across 7 bases. Trimming took 3 bases from V and 7 from J; bases not matched to a gene: 10. This CDR3 has 16 amino acids. CDR1 is SGDLS and CDR2 is YYNGEE in the germline V gene. DNA for the CDR3: TGTGCCAGCAGCGGAACAGGGGACTCTTCGAATTCACCCCTCCACTTT. Translated, it gives CASSGTGDSSNSPLHF. Looking up the rest from reference TRBV9 and TRBJ1-6 gives the full variable domain: DSGVTQTPKHLITATGQRVTLRCSPRSGDLSVYWYQQSLDQGLQFLIQYYNGEERAKGNILERFSAQQFPDLHSELNLSSLELGDSALYFCASSGTGDSSNSPLHFGNGTRLTVT.

Here the CDR3 reads CASGETGSYGNTIYF. DNA for the CDR3: TGTGCCAGCGGGGAGACAGGATCTTATGGAAACACCATATATTTT. The rearrangement uses TRBV6-5 and TRBJ1-3, with TRBD1 as a possible D gene (6 bases). V gave up 8 bases and J gave up 3 bases, with 17 bases separating them. CDR3 length: 15 amino acids. CDR1 and CDR2 (germline): MNHEY, SVGAGI.

This clone was picked up a small number of times. The rearrangement uses TRBV11-2 and TRBJ1-1, with no clear D. V dropped 5 bases and J dropped 4 bases, with 8 bases sitting between them. The CDR3 consists of 12 residues. The germline CDR1 and CDR2 sequences are SGHAT and FQNNGV. CDR3 in amino acids: CASSEGGTEAFF. The CDR3 coding sequence is TGTGCCAGCAGCGAAGGAGGCACTGAAGCTTTCTTT.